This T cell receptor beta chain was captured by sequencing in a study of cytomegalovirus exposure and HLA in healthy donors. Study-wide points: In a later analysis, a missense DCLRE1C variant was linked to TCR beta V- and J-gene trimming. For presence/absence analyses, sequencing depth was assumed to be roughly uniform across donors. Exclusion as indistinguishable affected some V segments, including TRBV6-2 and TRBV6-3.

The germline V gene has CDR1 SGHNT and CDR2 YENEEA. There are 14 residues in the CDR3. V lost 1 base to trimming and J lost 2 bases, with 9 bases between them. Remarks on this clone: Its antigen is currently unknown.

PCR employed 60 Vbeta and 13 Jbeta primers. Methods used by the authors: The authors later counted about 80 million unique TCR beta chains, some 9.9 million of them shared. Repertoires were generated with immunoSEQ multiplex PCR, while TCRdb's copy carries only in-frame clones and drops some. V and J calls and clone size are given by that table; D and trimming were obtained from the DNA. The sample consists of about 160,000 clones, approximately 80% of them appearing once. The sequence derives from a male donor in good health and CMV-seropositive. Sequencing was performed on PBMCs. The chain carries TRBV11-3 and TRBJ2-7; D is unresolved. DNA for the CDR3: TGTGCCAGCAGCTTAGGCCAGATGACCTACGAGCAGTACTTC. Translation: CASSLGQMTYEQYF.